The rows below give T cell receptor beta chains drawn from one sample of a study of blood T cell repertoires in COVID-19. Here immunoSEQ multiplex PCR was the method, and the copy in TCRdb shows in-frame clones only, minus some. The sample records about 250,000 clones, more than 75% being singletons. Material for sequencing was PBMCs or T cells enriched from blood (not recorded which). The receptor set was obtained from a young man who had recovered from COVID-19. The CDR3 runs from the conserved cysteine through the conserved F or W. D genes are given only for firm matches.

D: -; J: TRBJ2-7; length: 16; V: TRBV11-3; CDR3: CASSLRQQGYSYEQYF
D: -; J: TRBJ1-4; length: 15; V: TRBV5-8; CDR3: CASSLAGTTNEKLFF
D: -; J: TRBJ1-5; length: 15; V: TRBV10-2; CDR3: CASRAVFGSNQPQHF
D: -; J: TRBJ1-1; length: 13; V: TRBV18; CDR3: CASSSDRNTEAFF
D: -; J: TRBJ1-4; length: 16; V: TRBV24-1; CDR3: CATSDFWGRGNEKLFF
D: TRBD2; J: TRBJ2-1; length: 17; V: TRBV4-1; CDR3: CASSQDVSGIYDNEQFF
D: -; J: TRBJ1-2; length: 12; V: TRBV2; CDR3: CASSDPIENYTF
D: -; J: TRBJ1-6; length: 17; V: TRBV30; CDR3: CAWSVPTGSLYNSPLHF
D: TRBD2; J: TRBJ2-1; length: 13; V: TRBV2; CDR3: CASGLEIYNEQFF
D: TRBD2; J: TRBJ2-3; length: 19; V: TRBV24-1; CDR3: CATSDSMWLSGRYTDTQYF
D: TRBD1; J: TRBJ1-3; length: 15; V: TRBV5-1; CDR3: CASSSTGGWGNTIYF
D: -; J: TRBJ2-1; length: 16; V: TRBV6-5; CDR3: CASSYERLGINNEQFF
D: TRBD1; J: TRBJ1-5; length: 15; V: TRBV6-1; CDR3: CASSDRGQGHQPQHF
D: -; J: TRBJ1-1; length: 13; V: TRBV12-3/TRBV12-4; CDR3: CASSPQVYTEAFF
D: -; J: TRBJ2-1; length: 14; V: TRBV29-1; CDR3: CSVVAQIVYNEQFF
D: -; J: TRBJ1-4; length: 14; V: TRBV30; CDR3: CAWSPGQGTEKLFF
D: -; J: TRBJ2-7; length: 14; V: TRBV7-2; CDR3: CASSLSPGAGEQYF
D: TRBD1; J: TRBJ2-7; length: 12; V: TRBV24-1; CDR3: CATSPGGHEQYF
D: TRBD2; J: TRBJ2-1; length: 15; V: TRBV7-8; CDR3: CASSLASGRVNEQFF
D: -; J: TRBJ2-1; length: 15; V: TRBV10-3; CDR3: CAIGSSGSSYNEQFF
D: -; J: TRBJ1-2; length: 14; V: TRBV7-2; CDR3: CASSPYHTTDGYTF
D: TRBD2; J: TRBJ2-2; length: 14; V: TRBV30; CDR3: CAWGLAGLTGELFF
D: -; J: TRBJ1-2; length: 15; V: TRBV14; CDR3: CASSQGPPGVYGYTF
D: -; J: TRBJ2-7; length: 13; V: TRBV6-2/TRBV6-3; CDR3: CASSYAGDYEQYF
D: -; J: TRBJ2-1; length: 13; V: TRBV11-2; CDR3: CASRIDTYNEQFF
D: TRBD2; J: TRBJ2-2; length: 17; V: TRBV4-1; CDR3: CASSRGLAGAGAGELFF
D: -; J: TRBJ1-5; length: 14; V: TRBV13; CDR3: CASSSGEGNQPQHF
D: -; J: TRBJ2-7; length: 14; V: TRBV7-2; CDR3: CASSLDPGAYEQYF
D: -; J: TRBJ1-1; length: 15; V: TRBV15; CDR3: CATSRDHGGGTEAFF
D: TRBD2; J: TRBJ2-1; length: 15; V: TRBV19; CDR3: CASSPSGSRYNEQFF
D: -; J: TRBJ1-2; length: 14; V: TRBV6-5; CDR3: CASSYSSQGYGYTF
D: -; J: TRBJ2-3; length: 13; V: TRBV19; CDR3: CASSFAETDTQYF